These 16 T cell receptor beta chains share one sample of origin, sequenced in a study of blood T cell repertoires in COVID-19. Profiling relied on immunoSEQ multiplex PCR, and the TCRdb table lists in-frame clones only, not all of them. The sample holds around 150,000 clones, more than 75% seen once. Sequenced: peripheral blood. Receptors were obtained from a woman aged 50 to 60 with acute or convalescent COVID-19.

This clone showed up just a few times. The chain recombines TRBV11-3 with TRBJ2-2; 8 bases fit TRBD2. The germline CDR1 and CDR2 sequences are SGHNT and YENEEA. The CDR3 has 15 residues. The V and J ends lost 5 bases and 8 bases, in that order; junction bases with no gene match: 10. The DNA for the CDR3 is TGTGCCAGCAGCCCTGGATTAGCGGGGTTGGGGGAGCTGTTTTTT. This codes for CASSPGLAGLGELFF.

The chain has TRBV7-9 and TRBJ2-7, with 7 positions matching TRBD1. V lost 6 bases and J lost 6; bases outside the gene matches: 5. The CDR3 totals 12 residues. Germline assignment: CDR1 SEHNR and CDR2 FQNEAQ (reference sequence). CDR3 sequence (DNA): TGTGCCAGCAGGTCGACAGGGCCCGAGCAGTACTTC. Encoded protein: CASRSTGPEQYF.

CDR3 protein: CASSVAHNKETQYF. The CDR3 DNA sequence: TGTGCCAGCAGCGTAGCTCATAACAAGGAGACCCAGTACTTC. This rearrangement joins TRBV9 to TRBJ2-5, with unresolved D. Per the germline V gene, CDR1 is SGDLS and CDR2 is YYNGEE. The CDR3 sequence is 14 residues long. Trimming cost V 0 bases and J 5 bases, with 11 bases left between them.

V and J are TRBV11-3 and TRBJ2-2; possibly TRBD1 for D (6 bases). V was trimmed by 1 base and J by 5 bases, leaving 17 bases between them. CDR1 and CDR2 from the germline V gene are SGHNT and YENEEA. The CDR3 totals 17 residues. The DNA of the CDR3 is TGTGCCAGCAGCTTAGCATATAGGACAGCCCAGACCGGGGAGCTGTTTTTT. The encoded protein is CASSLAYRTAQTGELFF.

The chain uses TRBV6-4 and TRBJ1-5; TRBD1 might be the D (6 bases). The CDR3 runs 15 residues. V lost 4 bases, J lost 7 bases, and 17 bases lay in between. Looked up from germline, CDR1 is MRHNA and CDR2 is SNTAGT. CDR3 sequence: CASSAGGGAGQPQHF. The CDR3 DNA reads TGTGCCAGCAGTGCTGGGGGGGGCGCAGGGCAGCCCCAGCATTTT.

The rearrangement uses TRBV28 and TRBJ2-5; the match to TRBD2 covers 9 bases. V trimming: 5 bases; J trimming: 3 bases; junction bases outside the gene matches: 7. Germline V gives CDR1 MDHEN, CDR2 SYDVKM. This CDR3 comprises 15 residues. The CDR3 spells CASSAPGLAEETQYF. The CDR3 nucleotides read TGTGCCAGCAGTGCCCCGGGACTAGCAGAAGAGACCCAGTACTTC.

For the CDR3, the DNA is TGTGCCAGCAGCACGACAGGGGTCACCGGGGAGCTGTTTTTT. The encoded protein is CASSTTGVTGELFF. The V gene is TRBV27, the J gene TRBJ2-2; 8 bases line up with TRBD1. Germline V gene lookup returns CDR1 MNHEY and CDR2 SMNVEV (reference sequence). V was clipped by 6 bases and J by 4 bases; unmatched bases: 4. CDR3 size: 14 residues.

V and J are TRBV6-1 and TRBJ2-1; 8 bases fit TRBD2. V shed 2 bases and J 10 bases; nucleotides not matched to a gene: 10. From germline, CDR1 is MNHNS and CDR2 SASEGT. CDR3 length: 15 residues. CDR3 residues: CASSELNGGAGEQFF. In nucleotides, the CDR3 is TGTGCCAGCAGTGAATTGAACGGGGGGGCCGGAGAGCAGTTCTTC.

This rearrangement joins TRBV3-1 (or the pseudogene TRBV3-2) to TRBJ2-7; the D is unclear. Trimming cost V 0 bases and J 2 bases, with 8 bases left between them. This CDR3 region has 14 residues. CDR1 LGHDT and CDR2 YNNKEL come from the germline V gene (reference sequence). The CDR3 nucleotides read TGTGCCAGCAGCCAAGATGTAACAGCCTACGAGCAGTACTTC. Translation gives CASSQDVTAYEQYF.

The chain has TRBV6-2 or TRBV6-3 and TRBJ1-5, with TRBD1 as a possible D gene (6 bases). The germline V and J ends were trimmed by 5 bases and 4 bases, with 21 bases remaining between them. The CDR3 is made up of 17 amino acids. The germline V gene has CDR1 MNHEY and CDR2 SVGEGT. The DNA of the CDR3 is TGTGCCAGCAGTAGTACAGGGTTGTGGTGGAATAATCAGCCCCAGCATTTT. It is translated as CASSSTGLWWNNQPQHF.

This clone has only a few counts. This chain joins TRBV6-5 and TRBJ2-2; D is possibly TRBD2 (6 bases). The CDR3 is made up of 15 amino acids. Germline CDR1 is MNHEY and CDR2 is SVGAGI. Trimming removed 8 bases at V and 5 bases at J, with 18 bases between. CDR3 in DNA: TGTGCCAGCCTTGGGCGTTGGGGGAGGACCGGGGAGCTGTTTTTT. Its translation: CASLGRWGRTGELFF.

The chain couples TRBV9 to TRBJ2-3, with D tentatively TRBD1 (6 bases). Trimming removed 0 bases at V and 0 bases at J, with 14 bases between. Germline loops: CDR1 SGDLS, CDR2 YYNGEE. The CDR3 is 17 residues long. This chain's CDR3 is CASSVEGDMKSTDTQYF. The CDR3 region has the DNA TGTGCCAGCAGCGTAGAAGGGGACATGAAAAGCACAGATACGCAGTATTTT.

The chain uses TRBV14 and TRBJ2-7; D is possibly TRBD1 (6 bases). CDR1 is SGHDN, CDR2 FVKESK, per germline. CDR3 length equals 13 residues. V lost 3 bases to trimming and J lost 1 base, with 7 bases between them. The DNA for the CDR3 is TGTGCCAGCAGCCATCAGGGGTCCTACGAGCAGTACTTC. Encoded protein: CASSHQGSYEQYF. The entire variable domain, with the rest obtained from reference TRBV14 and TRBJ2-7, is as follows: EAGVTQFPSHSVIEKGQTVTLRCDPISGHDNLYWYRRVMGKEIKFLLHFVKESKQDESGMPNNRFLAERTGGTYSTLKVQPAELEDSGVYFCASSHQGSYEQYFGPGTRLTVT.

The chain combines TRBV9 with TRBJ2-3; TRBD1 might be the D (6 bases). CDR3 length equals 13 residues. V was cut by 5 bases and J by 4 bases, with 11 bases left in between. The V gene's germline CDR1 is SGDLS and CDR2 YYNGEE. The CDR3 loop reads CASRDRSSDTQYF. CDR3 sequence (DNA): TGTGCCAGCAGGGACAGAAGTTCAGATACGCAGTATTTT. The full variable domain, rest sourced from reference TRBV9 and TRBJ2-3, is DSGVTQTPKHLITATGQRVTLRCSPRSGDLSVYWYQQSLDQGLQFLIQYYNGEERAKGNILERFSAQQFPDLHSELNLSSLELGDSALYFCASRDRSSDTQYFGPGTRLTVL.

This clone turned up a few times. The rearrangement joins TRBV6-1 to TRBJ1-2, with TRBD1 matching 8 bases. J was trimmed by 2 bases and V by 3 bases; bases with no gene match: 11. This CDR3 spans 17 amino acids. Per germline, CDR1 MNHNS and CDR2 SASEGT. CDR3 coding DNA: TGTGCCAGCAGTGAGCATTCGAGACAGGGGACCAACTATGGCTACACCTTC. Translated: CASSEHSRQGTNYGYTF.

This clone was seen a single time. J is TRBJ2-1 and V is TRBV3-1 (or the pseudogene TRBV3-2); 8 nucleotides agree with TRBD2. Trimming at V came to 1 base and at J to 0 bases, leaving 2 bases not matched to a gene. In germline, CDR1 is LGHDT, CDR2 YNNKEL (reference sequence). The length of the CDR3 is 16 residues. The DNA for the CDR3 is TGTGCCAGCAGCCAAGTAGCGGGGAGCTCCTACAATGAGCAGTTCTTC. Encoded protein: CASSQVAGSSYNEQFF.